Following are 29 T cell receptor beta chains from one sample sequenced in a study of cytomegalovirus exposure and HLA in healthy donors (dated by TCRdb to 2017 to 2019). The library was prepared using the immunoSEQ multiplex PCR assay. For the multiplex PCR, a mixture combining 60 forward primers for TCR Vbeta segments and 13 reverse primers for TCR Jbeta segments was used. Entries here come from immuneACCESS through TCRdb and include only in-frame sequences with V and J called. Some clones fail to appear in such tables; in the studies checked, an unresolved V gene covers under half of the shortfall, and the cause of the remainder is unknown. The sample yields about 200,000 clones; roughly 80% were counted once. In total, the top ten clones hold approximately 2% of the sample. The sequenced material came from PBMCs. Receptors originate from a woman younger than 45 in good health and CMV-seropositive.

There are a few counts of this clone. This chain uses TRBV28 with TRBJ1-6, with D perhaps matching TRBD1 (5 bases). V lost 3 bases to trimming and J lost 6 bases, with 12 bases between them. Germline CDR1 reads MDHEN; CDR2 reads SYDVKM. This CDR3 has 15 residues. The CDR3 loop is CASSFPSGRNSPLHF. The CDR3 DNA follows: TGTGCCAGCAGTTTCCCATCAGGGCGTAATTCACCCCTCCACTTT.

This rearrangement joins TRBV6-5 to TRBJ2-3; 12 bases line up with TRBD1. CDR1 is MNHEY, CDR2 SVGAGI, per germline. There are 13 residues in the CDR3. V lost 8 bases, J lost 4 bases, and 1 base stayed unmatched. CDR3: CASGTGGADTQYF. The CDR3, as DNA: TGTGCCAGCGGGACAGGGGGCGCAGATACGCAGTATTTT.

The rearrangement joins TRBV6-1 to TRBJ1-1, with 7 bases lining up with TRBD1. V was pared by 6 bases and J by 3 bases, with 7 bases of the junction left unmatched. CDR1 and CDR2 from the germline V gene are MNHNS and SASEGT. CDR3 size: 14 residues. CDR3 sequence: CASSWTGRDTEAFF. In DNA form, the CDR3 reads TGTGCCAGCAGCTGGACAGGTCGGGACACTGAAGCTTTCTTT.

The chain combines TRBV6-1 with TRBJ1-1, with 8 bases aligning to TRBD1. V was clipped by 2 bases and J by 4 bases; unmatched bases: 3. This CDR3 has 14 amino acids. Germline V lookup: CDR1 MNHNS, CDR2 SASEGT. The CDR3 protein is CASSEMGQATEAFF. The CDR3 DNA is TGTGCCAGCAGTGAAATGGGACAGGCCACTGAAGCTTTCTTT.

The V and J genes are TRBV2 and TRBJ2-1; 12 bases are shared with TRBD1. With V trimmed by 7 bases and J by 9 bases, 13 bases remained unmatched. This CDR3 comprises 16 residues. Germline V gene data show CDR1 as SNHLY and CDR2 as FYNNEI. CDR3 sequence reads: CASTSTGTGGYGEQFF. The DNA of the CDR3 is TGTGCCAGCACATCTACCGGGACAGGGGGCTACGGTGAGCAGTTCTTC.

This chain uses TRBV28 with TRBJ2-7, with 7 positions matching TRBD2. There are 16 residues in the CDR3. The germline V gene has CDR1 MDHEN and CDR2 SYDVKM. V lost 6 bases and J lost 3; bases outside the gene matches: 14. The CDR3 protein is CASSKAGASGNYEQYF. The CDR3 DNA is TGTGCCAGCAGCAAAGCCGGGGCTAGCGGCAACTACGAGCAGTACTTC.

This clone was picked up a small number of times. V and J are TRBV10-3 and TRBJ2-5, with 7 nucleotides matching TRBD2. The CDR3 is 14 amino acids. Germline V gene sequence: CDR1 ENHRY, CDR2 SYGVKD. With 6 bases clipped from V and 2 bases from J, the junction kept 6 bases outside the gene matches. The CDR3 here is CAIRDPGGQETQYF. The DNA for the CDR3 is TGTGCCATCAGGGACCCCGGGGGGCAAGAGACCCAGTACTTC.

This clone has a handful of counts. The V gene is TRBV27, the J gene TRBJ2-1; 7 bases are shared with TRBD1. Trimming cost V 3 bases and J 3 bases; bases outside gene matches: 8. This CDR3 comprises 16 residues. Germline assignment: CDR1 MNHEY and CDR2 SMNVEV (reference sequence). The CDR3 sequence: CASSFSGTDFYNEQFF. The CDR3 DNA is TGTGCCAGCAGTTTCTCCGGGACAGACTTCTACAATGAGCAGTTCTTC.

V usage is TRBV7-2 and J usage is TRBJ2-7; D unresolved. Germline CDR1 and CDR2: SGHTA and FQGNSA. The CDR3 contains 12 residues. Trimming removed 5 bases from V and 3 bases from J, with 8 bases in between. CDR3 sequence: CASSMTSYEQYF. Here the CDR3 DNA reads TGTGCCAGCAGCATGACAAGCTACGAGCAGTACTTC.

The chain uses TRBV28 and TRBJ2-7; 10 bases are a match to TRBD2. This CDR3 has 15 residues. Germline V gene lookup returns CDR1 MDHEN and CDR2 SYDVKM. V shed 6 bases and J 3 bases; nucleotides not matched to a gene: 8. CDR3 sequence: CASRPGLAEIYEQYF. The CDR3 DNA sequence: TGTGCCAGCAGGCCCGGACTAGCGGAGATCTACGAGCAGTACTTC.

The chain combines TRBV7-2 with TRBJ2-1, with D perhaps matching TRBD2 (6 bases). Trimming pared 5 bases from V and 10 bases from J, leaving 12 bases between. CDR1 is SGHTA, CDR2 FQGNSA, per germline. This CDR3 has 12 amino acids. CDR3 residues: CASSIRLVEQFF. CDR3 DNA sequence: TGTGCCAGCAGCATCAGACTAGTCGAGCAGTTCTTC.

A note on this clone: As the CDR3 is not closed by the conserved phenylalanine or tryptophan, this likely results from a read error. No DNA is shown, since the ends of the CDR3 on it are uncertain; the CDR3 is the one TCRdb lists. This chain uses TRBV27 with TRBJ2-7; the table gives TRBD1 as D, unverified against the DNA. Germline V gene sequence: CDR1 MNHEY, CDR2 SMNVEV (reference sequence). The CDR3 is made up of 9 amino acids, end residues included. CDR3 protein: CASGLPQGR.

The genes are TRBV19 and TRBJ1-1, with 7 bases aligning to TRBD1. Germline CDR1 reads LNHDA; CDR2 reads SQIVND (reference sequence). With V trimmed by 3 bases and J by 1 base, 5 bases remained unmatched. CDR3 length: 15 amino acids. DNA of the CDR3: TGTGCCAGTAGTATTGGGGGACAGTGGAACACTGAAGCTTTCTTT. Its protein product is CASSIGGQWNTEAFF. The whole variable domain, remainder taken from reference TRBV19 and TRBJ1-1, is DGGITQSPKYLFRKEGQNVTLSCEQNLNHDAMYWYRQDPGQGLRLIYYSQIVNDFQKGDIAEGYSVSREKKESFPLTVTSAQKNPTAFYLCASSIGGQWNTEAFFGQGTRLTVV.

CDR3 amino acids: CASSQIPGLGSYNEQFF. CDR3 in DNA: TGTGCCAGCAGCCAAATTCCGGGACTAGGGTCTTACAATGAGCAGTTCTTC. The rearrangement uses TRBV7-9 and TRBJ2-1; 8 bases match TRBD2. Trimming took 5 bases from V and 4 from J; bases not matched to a gene: 13. The CDR3 sequence is 17 residues long. Germline V lookup: CDR1 SEHNR, CDR2 FQNEAQ (reference sequence).

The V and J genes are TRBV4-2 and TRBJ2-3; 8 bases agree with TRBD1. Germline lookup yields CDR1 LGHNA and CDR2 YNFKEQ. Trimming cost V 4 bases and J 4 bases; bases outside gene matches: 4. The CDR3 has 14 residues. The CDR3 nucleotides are TGTGCCAGCAGCCGCGGACAGGGACCAGATACGCAGTATTTT. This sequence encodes CASSRGQGPDTQYF.

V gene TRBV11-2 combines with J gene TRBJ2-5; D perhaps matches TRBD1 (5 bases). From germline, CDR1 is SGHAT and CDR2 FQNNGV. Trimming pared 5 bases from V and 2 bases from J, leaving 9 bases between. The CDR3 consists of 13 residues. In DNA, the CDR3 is TGTGCCAGCAGCCTCCAGGGTCAAGAGACCCAGTACTTC. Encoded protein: CASSLQGQETQYF.

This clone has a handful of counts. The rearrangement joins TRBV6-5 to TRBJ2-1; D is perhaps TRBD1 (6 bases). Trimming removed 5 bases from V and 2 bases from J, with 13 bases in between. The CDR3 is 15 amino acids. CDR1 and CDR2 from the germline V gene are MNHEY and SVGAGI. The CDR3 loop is CASSPRGITYNEQFF. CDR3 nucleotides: TGTGCCAGCAGTCCCAGGGGAATCACCTACAATGAGCAGTTCTTC.

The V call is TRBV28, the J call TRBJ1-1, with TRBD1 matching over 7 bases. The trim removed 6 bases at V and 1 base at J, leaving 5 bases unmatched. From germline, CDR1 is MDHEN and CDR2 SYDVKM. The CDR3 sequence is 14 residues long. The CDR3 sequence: CASSFRGANTEAFF. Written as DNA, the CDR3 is TGTGCCAGCAGCTTCAGGGGGGCGAACACTGAAGCTTTCTTT.

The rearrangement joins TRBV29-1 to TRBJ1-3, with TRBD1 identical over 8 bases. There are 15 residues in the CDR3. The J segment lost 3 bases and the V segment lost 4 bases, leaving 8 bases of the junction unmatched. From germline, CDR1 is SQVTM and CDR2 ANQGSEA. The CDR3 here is CSVATGEAVGNTIYF. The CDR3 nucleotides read TGCAGCGTTGCGACAGGGGAGGCGGTTGGAAACACCATATATTTT.

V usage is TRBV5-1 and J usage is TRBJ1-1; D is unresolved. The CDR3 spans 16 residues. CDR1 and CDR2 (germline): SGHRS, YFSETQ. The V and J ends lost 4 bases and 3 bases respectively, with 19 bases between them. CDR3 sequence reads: CASSRGLRGMDTEAFF. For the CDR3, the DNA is TGCGCCAGCAGCCGGGGTCTACGAGGGATGGACACTGAAGCTTTCTTT.

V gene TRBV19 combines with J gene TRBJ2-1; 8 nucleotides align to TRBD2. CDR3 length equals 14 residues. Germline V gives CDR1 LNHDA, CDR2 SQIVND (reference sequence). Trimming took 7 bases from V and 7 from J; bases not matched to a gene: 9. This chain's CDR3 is CASTSGGVVNEQFF. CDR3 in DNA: TGTGCCAGTACATCGGGAGGGGTCGTGAATGAGCAGTTCTTC. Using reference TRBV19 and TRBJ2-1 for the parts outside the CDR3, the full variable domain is DGGITQSPKYLFRKEGQNVTLSCEQNLNHDAMYWYRQDPGQGLRLIYYSQIVNDFQKGDIAEGYSVSREKKESFPLTVTSAQKNPTAFYLCASTSGGVVNEQFFGPGTRLTVL.

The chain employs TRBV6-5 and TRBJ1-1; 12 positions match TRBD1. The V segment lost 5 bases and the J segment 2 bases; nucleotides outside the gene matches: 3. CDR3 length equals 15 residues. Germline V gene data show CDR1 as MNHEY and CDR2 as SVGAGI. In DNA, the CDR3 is TGTGCCAGCAGTCCCGGGACAGGGGGCAACACTGAAGCTTTCTTT. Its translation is CASSPGTGGNTEAFF.

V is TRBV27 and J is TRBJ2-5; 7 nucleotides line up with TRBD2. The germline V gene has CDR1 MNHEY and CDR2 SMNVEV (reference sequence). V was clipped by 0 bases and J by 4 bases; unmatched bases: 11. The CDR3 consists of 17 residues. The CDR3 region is CASSLSGGRTLGETQYF. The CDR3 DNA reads TGTGCCAGCAGTTTATCCGGGGGGAGGACTCTGGGAGAGACCCAGTACTTC.

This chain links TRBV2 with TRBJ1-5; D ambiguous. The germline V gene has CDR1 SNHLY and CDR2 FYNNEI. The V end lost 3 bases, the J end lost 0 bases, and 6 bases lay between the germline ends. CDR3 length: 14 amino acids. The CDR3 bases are TGTGCCAGCAGTGAGACTTTTAGCAATCAGCCCCAGCATTTT. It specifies CASSETFSNQPQHF.

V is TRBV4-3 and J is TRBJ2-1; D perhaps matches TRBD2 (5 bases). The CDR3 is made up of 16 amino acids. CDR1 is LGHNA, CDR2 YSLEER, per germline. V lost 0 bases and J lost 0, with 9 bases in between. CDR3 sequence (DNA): TGCGCCAGCAGCCAAGATGTCAGCGGCTCCTACAATGAGCAGTTCTTC. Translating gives CASSQDVSGSYNEQFF.

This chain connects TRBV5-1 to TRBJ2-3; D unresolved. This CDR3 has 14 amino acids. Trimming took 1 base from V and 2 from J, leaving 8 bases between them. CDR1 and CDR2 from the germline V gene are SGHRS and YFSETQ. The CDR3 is CASSLIPSTDTQYF. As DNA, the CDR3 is TGCGCCAGCAGCTTGATCCCTTCCACAGATACGCAGTATTTT.

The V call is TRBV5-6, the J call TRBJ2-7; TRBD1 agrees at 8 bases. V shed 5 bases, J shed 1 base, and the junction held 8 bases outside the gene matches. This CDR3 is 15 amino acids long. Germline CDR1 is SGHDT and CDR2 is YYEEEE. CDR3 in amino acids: CASSFAGTGSYEQYF. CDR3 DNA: TGTGCCAGCAGTTTCGCCGGGACAGGTTCCTACGAGCAGTACTTC. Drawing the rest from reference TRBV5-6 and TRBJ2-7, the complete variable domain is DAGVTQSPTHLIKTRGQQVTLRCSPKSGHDTVSWYQQALGQGPQFIFQYYEEEERQRGNFPDRFSGHQFPNYSSELNVNALLLGDSALYLCASSFAGTGSYEQYFGPGTRLTVT.

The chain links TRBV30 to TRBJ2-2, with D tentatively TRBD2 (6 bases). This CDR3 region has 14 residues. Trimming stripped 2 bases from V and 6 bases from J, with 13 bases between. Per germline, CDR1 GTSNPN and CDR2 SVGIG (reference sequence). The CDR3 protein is CAWSNPSGAGELFF. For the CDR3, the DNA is TGTGCCTGGAGTAACCCCTCGGGGGCCGGGGAGCTGTTTTTT.

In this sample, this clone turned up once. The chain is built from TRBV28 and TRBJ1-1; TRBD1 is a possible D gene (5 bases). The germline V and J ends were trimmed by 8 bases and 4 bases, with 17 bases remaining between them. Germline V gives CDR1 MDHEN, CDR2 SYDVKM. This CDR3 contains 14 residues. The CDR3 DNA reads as TGTGCCAGCCTCGGCGGGGGATGGGGCACTGAAGCTTTCTTT. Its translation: CASLGGGWGTEAFF. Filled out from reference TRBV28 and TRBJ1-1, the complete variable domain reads DVKVTQSSRYLVKRTGEKVFLECVQDMDHENMFWYRQDPGLGLRLIYFSYDVKMKEKGDIPEGYSVSREKKERFSLILESASTNQTSMYLCASLGGGWGTEAFFGQGTRLTVV.